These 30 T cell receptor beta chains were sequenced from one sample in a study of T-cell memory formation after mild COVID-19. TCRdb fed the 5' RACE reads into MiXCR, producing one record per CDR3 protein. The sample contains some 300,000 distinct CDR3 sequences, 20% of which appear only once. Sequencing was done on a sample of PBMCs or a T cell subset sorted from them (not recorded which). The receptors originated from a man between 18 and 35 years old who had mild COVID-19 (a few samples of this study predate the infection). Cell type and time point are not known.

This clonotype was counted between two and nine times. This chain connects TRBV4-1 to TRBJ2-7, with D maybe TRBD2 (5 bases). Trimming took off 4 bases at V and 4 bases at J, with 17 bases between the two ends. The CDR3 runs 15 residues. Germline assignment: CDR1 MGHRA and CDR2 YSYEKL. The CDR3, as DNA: TGCGCCAGCAGCCGGAACGGGATAGGAGATTACGAGCAGTACGTC. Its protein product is CASSRNGIGDYEQYV.

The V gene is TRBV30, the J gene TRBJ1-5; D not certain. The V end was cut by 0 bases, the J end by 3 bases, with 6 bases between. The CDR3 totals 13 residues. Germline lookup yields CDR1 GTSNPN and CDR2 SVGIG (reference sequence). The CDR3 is CAWSVGNNQPQHF. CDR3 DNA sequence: TGTGCCTGGAGTGTGGGGAACAATCAGCCCCAGCATTTT.

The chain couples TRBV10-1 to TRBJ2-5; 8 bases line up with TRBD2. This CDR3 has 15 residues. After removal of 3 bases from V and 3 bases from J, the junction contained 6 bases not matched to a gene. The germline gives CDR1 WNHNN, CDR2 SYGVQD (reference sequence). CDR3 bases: TGCGCCAGCAGTGACGCTCCGGGAGGGGAAGAGACCCAGTACTTC. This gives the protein CASSDAPGGEETQYF.

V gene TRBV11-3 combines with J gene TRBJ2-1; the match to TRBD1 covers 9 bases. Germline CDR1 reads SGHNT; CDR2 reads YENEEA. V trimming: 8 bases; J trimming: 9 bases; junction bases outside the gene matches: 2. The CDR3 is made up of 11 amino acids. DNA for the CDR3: TGTGCCAGCGGACAGGGGTTTGAGCAGTTCTTC. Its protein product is CASGQGFEQFF.

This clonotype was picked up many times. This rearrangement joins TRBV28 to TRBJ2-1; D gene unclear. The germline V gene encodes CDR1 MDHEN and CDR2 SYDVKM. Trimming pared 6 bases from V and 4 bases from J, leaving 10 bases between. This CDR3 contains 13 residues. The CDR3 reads CASRLGRYNEQFF. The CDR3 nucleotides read TGTGCCAGCAGACTCGGGCGGTACAATGAGCAGTTCTTC.

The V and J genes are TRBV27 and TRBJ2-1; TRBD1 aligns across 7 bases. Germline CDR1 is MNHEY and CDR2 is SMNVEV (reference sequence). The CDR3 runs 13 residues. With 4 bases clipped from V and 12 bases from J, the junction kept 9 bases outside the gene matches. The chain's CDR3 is CASSYRLRQGQFF. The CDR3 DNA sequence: TGTGCCAGCAGTTACCGTCTACGACAGGGGCAGTTCTTC.

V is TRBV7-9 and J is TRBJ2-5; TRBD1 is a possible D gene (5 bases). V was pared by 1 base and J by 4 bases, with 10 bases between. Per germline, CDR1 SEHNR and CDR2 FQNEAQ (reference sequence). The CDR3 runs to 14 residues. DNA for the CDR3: TGTGCCAGCAGCTTAGAGTCAGGGTTAGAGACCCAGTACTTC. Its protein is CASSLESGLETQYF.

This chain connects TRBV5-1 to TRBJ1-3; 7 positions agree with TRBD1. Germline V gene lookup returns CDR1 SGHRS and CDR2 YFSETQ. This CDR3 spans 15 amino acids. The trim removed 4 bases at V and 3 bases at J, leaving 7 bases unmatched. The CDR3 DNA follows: TGCGCCAGCAGCGCCGGGACAGCACTTGGAAACACCATATATTTT. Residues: CASSAGTALGNTIYF.

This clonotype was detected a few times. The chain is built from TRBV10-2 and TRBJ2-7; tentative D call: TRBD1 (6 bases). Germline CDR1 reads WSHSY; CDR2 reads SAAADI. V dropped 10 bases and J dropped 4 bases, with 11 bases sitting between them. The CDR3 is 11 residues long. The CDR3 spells CATPGEYEQYF. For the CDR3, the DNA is TGCGCCACCCCAGGGGAATACGAGCAGTACTTC.

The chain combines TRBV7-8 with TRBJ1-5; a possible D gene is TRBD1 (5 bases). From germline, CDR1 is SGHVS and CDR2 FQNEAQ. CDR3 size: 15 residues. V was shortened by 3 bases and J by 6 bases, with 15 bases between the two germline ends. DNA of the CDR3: TGTGCCAGCAGCTTCCGGCCGGGGGAAAGTCAGCCCCAGCATTTT. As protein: CASSFRPGESQPQHF.

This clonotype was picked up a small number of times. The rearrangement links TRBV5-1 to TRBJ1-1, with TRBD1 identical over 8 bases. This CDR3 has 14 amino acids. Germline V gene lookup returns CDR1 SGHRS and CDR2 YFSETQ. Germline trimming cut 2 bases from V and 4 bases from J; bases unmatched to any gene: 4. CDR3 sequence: CASSFIRGLTEAFF. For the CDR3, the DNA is TGCGCCAGCAGCTTCATCAGGGGGCTCACTGAAGCTTTCTTT. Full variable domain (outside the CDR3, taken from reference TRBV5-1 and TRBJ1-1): KAGVTQTPRYLIKTRGQQVTLSCSPISGHRSVSWYQQTPGQGLQFLFEYFSETQRNKGNFPGRFSGRQFSNSRSEMNVSTLELGDSALYLCASSFIRGLTEAFFGQGTRLTVV.

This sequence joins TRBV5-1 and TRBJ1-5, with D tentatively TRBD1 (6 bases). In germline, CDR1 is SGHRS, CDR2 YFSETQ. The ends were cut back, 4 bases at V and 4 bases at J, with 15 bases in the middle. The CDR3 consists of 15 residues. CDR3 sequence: CASSLMGGRNQPQHF. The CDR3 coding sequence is TGCGCCAGCAGCCTGATGGGGGGGCGTAATCAGCCCCAGCATTTT.

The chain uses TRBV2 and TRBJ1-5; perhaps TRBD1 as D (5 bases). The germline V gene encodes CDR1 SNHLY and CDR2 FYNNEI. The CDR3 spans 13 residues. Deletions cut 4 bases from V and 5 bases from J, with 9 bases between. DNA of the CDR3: TGTGCCAGCAGTGGAGGGGTTGATCAGCCCCAGCATTTT. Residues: CASSGGVDQPQHF.

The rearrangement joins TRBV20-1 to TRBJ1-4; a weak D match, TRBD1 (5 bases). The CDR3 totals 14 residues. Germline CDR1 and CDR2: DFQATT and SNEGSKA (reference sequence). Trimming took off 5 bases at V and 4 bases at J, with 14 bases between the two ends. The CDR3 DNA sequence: TGCAGTGCTCTTCGACAGCCTGATAATGAAAAACTGTTTTTT. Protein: CSALRQPDNEKLFF.

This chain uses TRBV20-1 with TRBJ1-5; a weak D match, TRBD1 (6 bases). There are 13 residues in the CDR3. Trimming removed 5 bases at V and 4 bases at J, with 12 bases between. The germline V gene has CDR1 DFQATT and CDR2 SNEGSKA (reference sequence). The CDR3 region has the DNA TGCAGTGCTCAGTACAGGGTAAATCAGCCCCAGCATTTT. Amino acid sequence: CSAQYRVNQPQHF.

Written as DNA, the CDR3 is TGTGCCATCAGGTCACAGGGGGAGGAAACTGAAGCTTTCTTT. This codes for CAIRSQGEETEAFF. J is TRBJ1-1 and V is TRBV10-3, with 8 bases identical to TRBD1. The V gene's germline CDR1 is ENHRY and CDR2 SYGVKD. Trimming cost V 6 bases and J 5 bases; bases outside gene matches: 8. The CDR3 has 14 amino acids.

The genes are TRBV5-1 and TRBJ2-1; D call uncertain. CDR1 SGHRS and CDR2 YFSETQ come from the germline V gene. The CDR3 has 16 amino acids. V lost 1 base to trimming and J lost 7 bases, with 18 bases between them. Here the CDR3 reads CASSLNPGRLGNEQFF. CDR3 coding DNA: TGCGCCAGCAGCTTGAATCCAGGTCGTTTGGGGAATGAGCAGTTCTTC. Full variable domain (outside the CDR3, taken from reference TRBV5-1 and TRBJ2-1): KAGVTQTPRYLIKTRGQQVTLSCSPISGHRSVSWYQQTPGQGLQFLFEYFSETQRNKGNFPGRFSGRQFSNSRSEMNVSTLELGDSALYLCASSLNPGRLGNEQFFGPGTRLTVL.

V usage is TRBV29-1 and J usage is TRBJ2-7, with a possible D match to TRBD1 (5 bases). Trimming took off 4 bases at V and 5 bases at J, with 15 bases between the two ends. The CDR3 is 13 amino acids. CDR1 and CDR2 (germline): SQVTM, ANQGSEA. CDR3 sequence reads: CSVASGASNEQYV. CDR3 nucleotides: TGCAGCGTTGCGAGTGGGGCTTCGAACGAGCAGTACGTC.

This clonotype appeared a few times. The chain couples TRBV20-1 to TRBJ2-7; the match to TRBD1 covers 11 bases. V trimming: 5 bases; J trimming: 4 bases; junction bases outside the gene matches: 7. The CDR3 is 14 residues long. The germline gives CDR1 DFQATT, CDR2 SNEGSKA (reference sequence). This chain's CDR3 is CSAPGQGAAYEQYV. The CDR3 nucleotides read TGCAGTGCTCCCGGACAGGGGGCAGCGTACGAGCAGTACGTC.

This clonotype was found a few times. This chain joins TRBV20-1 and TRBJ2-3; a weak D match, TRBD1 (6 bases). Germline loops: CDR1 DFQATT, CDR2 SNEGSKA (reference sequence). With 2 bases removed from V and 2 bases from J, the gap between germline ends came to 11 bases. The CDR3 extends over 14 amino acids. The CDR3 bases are TGCAGTGCTAGAAGTGGGGGCGACACAGATACGCAGTATTTT. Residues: CSARSGGDTDTQYF.

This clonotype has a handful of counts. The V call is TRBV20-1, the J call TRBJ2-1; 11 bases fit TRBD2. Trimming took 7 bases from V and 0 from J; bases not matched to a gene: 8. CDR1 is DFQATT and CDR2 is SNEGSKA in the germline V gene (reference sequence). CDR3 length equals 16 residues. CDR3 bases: TGCAGTGTACCCCTAGCGGGGGGTCTCTCCTACAATGAGCAGTTCTTC. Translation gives CSVPLAGGLSYNEQFF.

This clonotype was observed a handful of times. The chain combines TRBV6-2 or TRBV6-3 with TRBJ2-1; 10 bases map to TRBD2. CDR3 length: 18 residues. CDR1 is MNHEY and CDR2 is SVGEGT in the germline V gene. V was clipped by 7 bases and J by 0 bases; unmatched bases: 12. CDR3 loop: CASTLGLAGATSYNEQFF. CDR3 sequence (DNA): TGTGCCAGCACGTTAGGGCTAGCGGGGGCGACCTCCTACAATGAGCAGTTCTTC.

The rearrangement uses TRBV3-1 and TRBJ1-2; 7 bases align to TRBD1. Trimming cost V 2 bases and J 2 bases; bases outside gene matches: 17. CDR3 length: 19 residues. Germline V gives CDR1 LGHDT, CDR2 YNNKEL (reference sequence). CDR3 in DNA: TGTGCCAGCAGCCAATACGGATTCCCGGGGACAGCTTCGAACTATGGCTACACCTTC. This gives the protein CASSQYGFPGTASNYGYTF.

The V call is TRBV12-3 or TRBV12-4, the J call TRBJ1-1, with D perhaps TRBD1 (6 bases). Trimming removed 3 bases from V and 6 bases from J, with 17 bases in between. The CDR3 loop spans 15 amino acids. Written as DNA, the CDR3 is TGTGCCAGCAGTTTCCCCCAGACAGGCCGCCCTGAAGCTTTCTTT. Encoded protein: CASSFPQTGRPEAFF.

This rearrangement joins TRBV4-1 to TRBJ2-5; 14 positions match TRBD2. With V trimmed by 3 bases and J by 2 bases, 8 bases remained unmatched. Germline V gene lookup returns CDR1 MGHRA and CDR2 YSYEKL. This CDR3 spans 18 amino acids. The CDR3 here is CASSHLWGTSGGQETQYF. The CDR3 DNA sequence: TGCGCCAGCAGCCACCTGTGGGGGACTAGCGGGGGTCAAGAGACCCAGTACTTC.

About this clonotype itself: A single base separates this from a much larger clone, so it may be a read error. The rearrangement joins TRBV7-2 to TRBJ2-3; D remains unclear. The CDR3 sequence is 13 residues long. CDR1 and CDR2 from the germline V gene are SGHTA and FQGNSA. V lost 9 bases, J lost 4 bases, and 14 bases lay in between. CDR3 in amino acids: CARSSPAADTQYF. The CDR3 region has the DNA TGTGCCAGAAGCAGTCCCGCGGCAGATACGCAGTATTTT.

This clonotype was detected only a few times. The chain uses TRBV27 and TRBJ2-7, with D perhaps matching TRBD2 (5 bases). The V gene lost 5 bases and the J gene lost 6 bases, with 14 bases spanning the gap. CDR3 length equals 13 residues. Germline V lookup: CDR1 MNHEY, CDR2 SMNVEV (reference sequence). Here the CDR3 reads CASSPQPGFEQYV. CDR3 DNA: TGTGCCAGCAGTCCCCAACCGGGATTCGAGCAGTACGTC.

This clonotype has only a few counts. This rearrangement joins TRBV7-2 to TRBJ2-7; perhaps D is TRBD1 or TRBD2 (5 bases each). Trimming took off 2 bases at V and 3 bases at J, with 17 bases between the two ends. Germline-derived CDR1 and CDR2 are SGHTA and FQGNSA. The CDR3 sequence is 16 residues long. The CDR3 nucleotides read TGTGCCAGCAGCTTATTTTGGGGCCTCGGGATCTACGAGCAGTACTTC. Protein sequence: CASSLFWGLGIYEQYF.

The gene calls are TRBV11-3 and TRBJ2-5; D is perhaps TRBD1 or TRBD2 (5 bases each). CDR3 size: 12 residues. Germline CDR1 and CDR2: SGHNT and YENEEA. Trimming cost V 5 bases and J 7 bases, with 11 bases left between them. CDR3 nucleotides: TGTGCCAGCAGCACCCGGGACGGGACCCAGTACTTC. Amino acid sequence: CASSTRDGTQYF.

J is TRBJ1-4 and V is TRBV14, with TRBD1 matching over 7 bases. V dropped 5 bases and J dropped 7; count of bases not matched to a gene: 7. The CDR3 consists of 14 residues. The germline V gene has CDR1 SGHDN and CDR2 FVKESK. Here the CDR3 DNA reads TGTGCCAGCAGCGCACAGGGGTGGATTGAAAAACTGTTTTTT. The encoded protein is CASSAQGWIEKLFF.